What follows is one T cell receptor beta chain and its context. These data belong to a study of Graves' ophthalmopathy and Graves' hyperthyroidism. RNA transcripts served as template for amplifying TCR beta CDR3 sequences. First-round RT-PCR employed HTBI primers, with a second-round multiplex PCR after it. TCRdb re-called the multiplex PCR reads through MiXCR, storing one row per CDR3 protein. The sample shows some 360,000 distinct CDR3 sequences, approximately 18% of them seen only once. V was shortened by 8 bases and J by 2 bases, with 15 bases between the two germline ends. This CDR3 spans 15 amino acids. Per germline, CDR1 SNHLY and CDR2 FYNNEI.

The specimen sequenced was peripheral blood. This TCR was recovered from an adult woman with stable Graves' hyperthyroidism. The chain is built from TRBV2 and TRBJ2-2, with a possible D match to TRBD2 (6 bases). This CDR3 reads CASGGTGRNTGELFF. The DNA of the CDR3 is TGTGCCAGCGGTGGGACTGGGAGAAACACCGGGGAGCTGTTTTTT.